This T cell receptor beta chain was retrieved from a study of shared T cell receptors in the human thymus. This clone was picked up one time. The CDR3 runs to 13 residues. The ends were cut back, 10 bases at V and 7 bases at J, with 17 bases in the middle. In germline, CDR1 is MNHNS, CDR2 SASEGT. Assay: immunoSEQ multiplex PCR; the TCRdb copy retains only in-frame clones and omits some. Here the sample spans hundreds of thousands of clones, more than 85% being singletons. The chain has TRBV6-1 and TRBJ1-5, with D perhaps matching TRBD1 (5 bases). The sequence came from a human donor. The sample was thymocytes. The CDR3 DNA follows: TGTGCCACCTTCGCAGGAGGGGCCCAGCCCCAGCATTTT. This codes for CATFAGGAQPQHF.